The 23 T cell receptor beta chains presented below share a single source sample, sequenced in a study of cytomegalovirus exposure and HLA in healthy donors. Assay used: immunoSEQ multiplex PCR; TCRdb lists only in-frame clones, some missing. The sample holds fewer than 200,000 clones, 85% seen once. The sample comprised PBMCs. The receptors come from a man in his late teens or twenties in good health and CMV-seropositive.

This clone has a handful of counts. J is TRBJ1-1 and V is TRBV28; TRBD1 might be the D (5 bases). CDR1 is MDHEN, CDR2 SYDVKM, per germline. CDR3 size: 12 residues. Trimming took off 8 bases at V and 5 bases at J, with 12 bases between the two ends. In DNA form, the CDR3 reads TGTGCCAGCGTTCAGGGAGGTACTGAAGCTTTCTTT. Translating it yields CASVQGGTEAFF.

This clone showed up just once. The J gene is TRBJ1-1, the V gene TRBV5-6; possibly TRBD1 for D (6 bases). V lost 0 bases, J lost 4 bases, and 7 bases lay in between. Germline V CDR1 and CDR2: SGHDT, YYEEEE. This CDR3 is 13 amino acids long. CDR3 loop: CASSLGGLTEAFF. CDR3 DNA sequence: TGTGCCAGCAGCTTGGGGGGGCTCACTGAAGCTTTCTTT.

The gene calls are TRBV25-1 and TRBJ2-7; no firm D call. From germline, CDR1 is MGHDK and CDR2 SYGVNS. Deletions cut 3 bases from V and 5 bases from J, with 8 bases between. The CDR3 contains 12 residues. The CDR3 region has the DNA TGTGCCAGCAGTGAGTCTCTCCACGAGCAGTACTTC. It is translated as CASSESLHEQYF.

This clone was counted a single time. The gene calls are TRBV5-6 and TRBJ2-2; TRBD2 aligns across 11 bases. Germline CDR1 reads SGHDT; CDR2 reads YYEEEE. The CDR3 runs 16 residues. With V trimmed by 3 bases and J by 6 bases, 7 bases remained unmatched. The CDR3 is CASSSDSSGRAGELFF. The CDR3 DNA is TGTGCCAGCAGCTCCGATAGTAGCGGGAGGGCCGGGGAGCTGTTTTTT.

The rearrangement links TRBV7-9 to TRBJ1-4; 12 nucleotides align to TRBD1. Germline loops: CDR1 SEHNR, CDR2 FQNEAQ (reference sequence). The V gene end was trimmed by 8 bases and the J gene end by 5 bases; junction bases not matched to a gene: 6. The CDR3 contains 15 residues. The CDR3 sequence: CASGTGGPLNEKLFF. The CDR3 DNA sequence: TGTGCCAGCGGGACAGGGGGCCCCCTAAATGAAAAACTGTTTTTT.

This chain uses TRBV2 with TRBJ2-7; TRBD1 is a possible D gene (6 bases). Germline-derived CDR1 and CDR2 are SNHLY and FYNNEI. V lost 8 bases and J lost 4, with 18 bases in between. The CDR3 consists of 14 residues. The CDR3 DNA reads as TGTGCCAGCGGGGACACCACGGCCCTATACGAGCAGTACTTC. This codes for CASGDTTALYEQYF.

V is TRBV28 and J is TRBJ2-1, with a possible D match to TRBD2 (5 bases). The CDR3 is 12 amino acids. Deletions cut 9 bases from V and 5 bases from J, with 11 bases between. Germline CDR1 and CDR2: MDHEN and SYDVKM. CDR3 nucleotides: TGTGCCAGTGTTAGCGTCAACAATGAGCAGTTCTTC. It codes for CASVSVNNEQFF. The full variable domain, rest sourced from reference TRBV28 and TRBJ2-1, is DVKVTQSSRYLVKRTGEKVFLECVQDMDHENMFWYRQDPGLGLRLIYFSYDVKMKEKGDIPEGYSVSREKKERFSLILESASTNQTSMYLCASVSVNNEQFFGPGTRLTVL.

The gene calls are TRBV29-1 and TRBJ2-2, with D tentatively TRBD2 (6 bases). Looked up from germline, CDR1 is SQVTM and CDR2 is ANQGSEA. This CDR3 region has 15 residues. Trimming removed 4 bases from V and 6 bases from J, with 18 bases in between. For the CDR3, the DNA is TGCAGCGTTGTTTACCGGGACTCCCGCGCCGGGGAGCTGTTTTTT. It is translated as CSVVYRDSRAGELFF.

The chain uses TRBV5-6 and TRBJ2-2; 11 bases line up with TRBD2. Germline V gene sequence: CDR1 SGHDT, CDR2 YYEEEE. Unmatched junction bases numbered 7, after V lost 0 bases and J lost 3 bases. This CDR3 contains 18 residues. The CDR3 region is CASSLATSGNLYTGELFF. The DNA of the CDR3 is TGTGCCAGCAGCTTGGCGACTAGCGGGAATTTGTACACCGGGGAGCTGTTTTTT.

This chain connects TRBV7-6 to TRBJ2-7; D is ambiguous. The CDR3 runs to 14 residues. Looked up from germline, CDR1 is SGHVS and CDR2 is FNYEAQ. V was cut by 2 bases and J by 0 bases, with 8 bases left in between. Here the CDR3 reads CASSLSESSYEQYF. The DNA for the CDR3 is TGTGCCAGCAGCTTATCGGAGAGCTCCTACGAGCAGTACTTC.

Of note for this clone: The same CDR3 can be traced to other DNA sequences in this sample. The chain joins TRBV5-1 to TRBJ1-2; TRBD1 is a possible D gene (5 bases). The V gene lost 4 bases and the J gene lost 7 bases, with 8 bases spanning the gap. Germline V gene data show CDR1 as SGHRS and CDR2 as YFSETQ. The CDR3 spans 11 residues. The CDR3 DNA follows: TGCGCCAGCAGCGGCGGGGGTGGCTACACCTTC. Residues: CASSGGGGYTF.

CDR3 in amino acids: CSVGESSYEQYF. The DNA for the CDR3 is TGCAGCGTTGGGGAGAGCTCCTACGAGCAGTACTTC. The gene calls are TRBV29-1 and TRBJ2-7, with D maybe TRBD2 (5 bases). CDR3 length: 12 amino acids. V lost 4 bases, J lost 0 bases, and 7 bases lay in between. Per germline, CDR1 SQVTM and CDR2 ANQGSEA.

The rearrangement uses TRBV5-6 and TRBJ1-2; 7 bases map to TRBD1. The CDR3 loop spans 14 amino acids. From germline, CDR1 is SGHDT and CDR2 YYEEEE. The trim removed 0 bases at V and 4 bases at J, leaving 3 bases unmatched. The CDR3 bases are TGTGCCAGCAGCTTGGAAGGGGGCTTCTATGGCTACACCTTC. This codes for CASSLEGGFYGYTF.

CDR3 sequence (DNA): TGCGCCAGCAGTGAACAGGGATTAGGCACAGATACGCAGTATTTT. As protein: CASSEQGLGTDTQYF. The J gene is TRBJ2-3, the V gene TRBV5-1; TRBD1 is a possible D gene (6 bases). Per germline, CDR1 SGHRS and CDR2 YFSETQ. This CDR3 is built from 15 residues. With 5 bases removed from V and 1 base from J, the gap between germline ends came to 14 bases.

The chain couples TRBV11-2 to TRBJ1-4; possibly TRBD1 for D (5 bases). CDR3 size: 14 residues. The germline V gene has CDR1 SGHAT and CDR2 FQNNGV. The V and J ends lost 5 bases and 2 bases respectively, with 9 bases between them. CDR3 sequence: CASSRGGTNEKLFF. DNA for the CDR3: TGTGCCAGCAGCCGGGGGGGTACTAATGAAAAACTGTTTTTT.

The chain uses TRBV6-1 and TRBJ2-5, with TRBD1 matching over 9 bases. CDR3 length equals 15 residues. Trimming cost V 6 bases and J 2 bases; bases outside gene matches: 7. In germline, CDR1 is MNHNS, CDR2 SASEGT. The CDR3 sequence is CASSLGQGYQETQYF. CDR3 sequence (DNA): TGTGCCAGCAGCCTGGGACAGGGCTATCAAGAGACCCAGTACTTC.

This chain links TRBV30 with TRBJ1-2; 7 nucleotides line up with TRBD1. CDR3 size: 13 residues. From germline, CDR1 is GTSNPN and CDR2 SVGIG (reference sequence). V dropped 7 bases and J dropped 4; count of bases not matched to a gene: 9. The CDR3: CAFPARTGYGYTF. CDR3 bases: TGTGCCTTCCCGGCTCGGACAGGCTATGGCTACACCTTC.

The chain carries TRBV20-1 and TRBJ1-4, with D hard to call. Trimming removed 6 bases at V and 12 bases at J, with 5 bases between. This CDR3 has 8 residues. Germline CDR1 and CDR2: DFQATT and SNEGSKA (reference sequence). The CDR3 DNA reads as TGCAGTGCAGCGGAACTGTTTTTT. Its translation is CSAAELFF.

The chain uses TRBV5-1 and TRBJ1-2; 10 bases align to TRBD1. The V gene end was trimmed by 4 bases and the J gene end by 1 base; junction bases not matched to a gene: 4. CDR3 length: 15 residues. Germline CDR1 reads SGHRS; CDR2 reads YFSETQ. The DNA for the CDR3 is TGCGCCAGCAGCCCCTGGACAGGGGGTAACTATGGCTACACCTTC. This encodes CASSPWTGGNYGYTF.

The V call is TRBV7-9, the J call TRBJ1-1, with a possible D match to TRBD1 (6 bases). The CDR3 consists of 15 residues. The germline gives CDR1 SEHNR, CDR2 FQNEAQ (reference sequence). The V gene lost 6 bases and the J gene lost 0 bases, with 14 bases spanning the gap. CDR3 sequence (DNA): TGTGCCAGCAGGCCTCAGGGGCCCTTGAACACTGAAGCTTTCTTT. It codes for CASRPQGPLNTEAFF.

The chain carries TRBV6-5 and TRBJ2-1; possibly TRBD1 for D (6 bases). This CDR3 is built from 14 residues. V was cut by 5 bases and J by 0 bases, with 8 bases left in between. Germline-derived CDR1 and CDR2 are MNHEY and SVGAGI. The CDR3 DNA sequence: TGTGCCAGCAGTCGGGACAACTCCTACAATGAGCAGTTCTTC. Translating gives CASSRDNSYNEQFF.

The J gene is TRBJ2-1, the V gene TRBV13, with D tentatively TRBD2 (5 bases). The germline V gene encodes CDR1 PRHDT and CDR2 FYEKMQ (reference sequence). V lost 1 base and J 7 bases, leaving 8 bases between the germline ends. The CDR3 is 13 amino acids. The CDR3 DNA is TGTGCCAGCAGCTTAGCACCGGGGAATGAGCAGTTCTTC. This gives the protein CASSLAPGNEQFF.

The rearrangement links TRBV28 to TRBJ1-4, with D uncertain. Germline CDR1 and CDR2: MDHEN and SYDVKM. V was clipped by 8 bases and J by 4 bases, with 8 bases between them. This CDR3 has 12 amino acids. The CDR3 DNA reads as TGTGCCAGCGGACTCTATAATGAAAAACTGTTTTTT. This gives the protein CASGLYNEKLFF.